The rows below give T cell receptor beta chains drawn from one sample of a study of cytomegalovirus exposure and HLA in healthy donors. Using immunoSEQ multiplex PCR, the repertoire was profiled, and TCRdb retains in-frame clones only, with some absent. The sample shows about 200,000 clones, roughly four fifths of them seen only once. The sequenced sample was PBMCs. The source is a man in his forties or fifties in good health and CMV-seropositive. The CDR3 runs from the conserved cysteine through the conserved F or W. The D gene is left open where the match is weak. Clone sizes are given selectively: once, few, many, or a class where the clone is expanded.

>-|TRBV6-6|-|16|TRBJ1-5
CASSYGQGRGNQPQHF
TGTGCCAGCAGTTACGGGCAGGGGAGGGGCAATCAGCCCCAGCATTTT
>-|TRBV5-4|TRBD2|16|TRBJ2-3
CASSLAGRGSTDTQYF
TGTGCCAGCAGCTTGGCCGGGCGGGGGAGCACAGATACGCAGTATTTT
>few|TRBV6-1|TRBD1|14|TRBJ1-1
CASRRTGRDTEAFF
TGTGCCAGCAGAAGGACAGGGCGGGACACTGAAGCTTTCTTT
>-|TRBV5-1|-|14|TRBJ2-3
CASSPLRGTDTQYF
TGCGCCAGCAGCCCCCTCCGAGGCACAGATACGCAGTATTTT
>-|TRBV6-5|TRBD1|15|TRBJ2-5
CASSTRDRGQETQYF
TGTGCCAGCAGTACCCGGGACAGGGGGCAAGAGACCCAGTACTTC
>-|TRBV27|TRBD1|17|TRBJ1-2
CASSPTGQGASWYGYTF
TGTGCCAGCAGCCCTACGGGACAGGGGGCTTCTTGGTATGGCTACACCTTC
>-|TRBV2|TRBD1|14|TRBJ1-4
CASSLDRWNEKLFF
TGTGCCAGCAGCTTGGACAGGTGGAATGAAAAACTGTTTTTT
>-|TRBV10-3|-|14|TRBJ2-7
CAISESSGSYEQYF
TGTGCCATCAGTGAGTCGAGTGGCTCCTACGAGCAGTACTTC
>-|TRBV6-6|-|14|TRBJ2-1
CASSYESSYNEQFF
TGTGCCAGCAGTTACGAGAGCTCCTACAATGAGCAGTTCTTC
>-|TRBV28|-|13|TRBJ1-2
CASSLALGLGYTF
TGTGCCAGCAGTTTGGCTCTTGGCCTTGGCTACACCTTC
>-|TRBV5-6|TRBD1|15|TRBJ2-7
CASSSADRDFYEQYF
TGTGCCAGCAGCTCCGCCGACAGGGATTTCTACGAGCAGTACTTC
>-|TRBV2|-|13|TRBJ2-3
CASSLYQADTQYF
TGTGCCAGCAGCTTGTATCAGGCAGATACGCAGTATTTT
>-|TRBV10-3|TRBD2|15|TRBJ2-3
CAISGLADYTDTQYF
TGTGCCATCAGTGGACTAGCGGACTACACAGATACGCAGTATTTT
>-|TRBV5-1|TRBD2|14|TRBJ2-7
CASSTGLGKDEQYF
TGCGCCAGCAGCACCGGACTAGGAAAGGACGAGCAGTACTTC
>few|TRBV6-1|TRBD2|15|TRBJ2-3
CASSEWGGYTDTQYF
TGTGCCAGCAGTGAATGGGGGGGATACACAGATACGCAGTATTTT
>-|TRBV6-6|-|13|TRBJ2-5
CASSPGLVGTQYF
TGTGCCAGCAGTCCGGGACTCGTCGGGACCCAGTACTTC
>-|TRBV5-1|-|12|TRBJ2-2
CASSSQGGELFF
TGCGCCAGCAGCTCACAGGGCGGGGAGCTGTTTTTT
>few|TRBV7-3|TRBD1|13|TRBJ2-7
CASSSGQAGEQYF
TGTGCCAGCAGCTCGGGACAGGCGGGAGAGCAGTACTTC
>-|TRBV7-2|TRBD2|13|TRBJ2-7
CASTNSGIHEQYF
TGTGCCAGCACCAATAGCGGGATACACGAGCAGTACTTC
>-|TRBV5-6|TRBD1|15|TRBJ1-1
CASSPGDRENTEAFF
TGTGCCAGCAGCCCAGGGGACAGGGAGAACACTGAAGCTTTCTTT
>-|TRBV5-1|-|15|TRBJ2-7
CASSASTQRADEQYF
TGCGCCAGCAGCGCCTCCACGCAGCGCGCCGACGAGCAGTACTTC
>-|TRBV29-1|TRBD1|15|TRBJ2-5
CSVSRGSGGEETQYF
TGCAGCGTTTCGAGAGGGTCAGGGGGCGAAGAGACCCAGTACTTC
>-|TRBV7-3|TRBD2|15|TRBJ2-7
CASSLGLAGIYEQYF
TGTGCCAGCAGCTTAGGACTAGCGGGGATCTACGAGCAGTACTTC
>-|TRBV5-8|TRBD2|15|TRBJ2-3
CASSLKGLAGVKQYF
TGTGCCAGCAGCTTGAAGGGACTAGCGGGAGTAAAGCAGTATTTT
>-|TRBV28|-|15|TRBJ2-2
CASSLPPGLTGELFF
TGTGCCAGCAGTTTACCGCCTGGACTGACCGGGGAGCTGTTTTTT
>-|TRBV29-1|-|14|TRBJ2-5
CSVAQGTSQETQYF
TGCAGCGTTGCGCAGGGCACCAGTCAAGAGACCCAGTACTTC
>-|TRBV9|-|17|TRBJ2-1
CASSVDLRGTIYNEQFF
TGTGCCAGCAGCGTAGATTTGCGGGGAACGATCTACAATGAGCAGTTCTTC
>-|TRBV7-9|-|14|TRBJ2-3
CASSSIQGADTQYF
TGTGCCAGCAGCTCTATACAGGGAGCAGATACGCAGTATTTT
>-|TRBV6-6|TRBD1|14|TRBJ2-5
CASSYETGRETQYF
TGTGCCAGCAGTTACGAGACAGGGCGAGAGACCCAGTACTTC
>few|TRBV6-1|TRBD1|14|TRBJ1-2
CASSYETGGYGYTF
TGTGCCAGCAGTTATGAGACAGGGGGATATGGCTACACCTTC
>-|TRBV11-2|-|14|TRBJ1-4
CASSPGGGAGKLFF
TGTGCCAGCAGTCCGGGAGGAGGGGCGGGAAAACTGTTTTTT
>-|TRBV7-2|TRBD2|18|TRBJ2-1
CASSLSSGVPSSYNEQFF
TGTGCCAGCAGCTTATCTAGCGGGGTTCCGAGCTCCTACAATGAGCAGTTCTTC
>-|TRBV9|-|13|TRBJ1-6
CASSPGEGWALHF
TGTGCCAGCAGCCCAGGGGAGGGTTGGGCCCTCCACTTT
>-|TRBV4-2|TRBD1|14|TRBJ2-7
CASSQATGNDEQYF
TGTGCCAGCAGCCAAGCGACAGGGAACGACGAGCAGTACTTC
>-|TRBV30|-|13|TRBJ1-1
CAWSVRVNTEAFF
TGTGCCTGGAGTGTAAGAGTGAACACTGAAGCTTTCTTT
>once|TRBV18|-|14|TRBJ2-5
CASSPPVKRETQYF
TGTGCCAGCTCGCCCCCAGTAAAGCGGGAGACCCAGTACTTC
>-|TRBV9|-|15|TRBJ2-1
CASSPPSGARGEQFF
TGTGCCAGCAGCCCTCCCTCAGGGGCCCGTGGGGAGCAGTTCTTC
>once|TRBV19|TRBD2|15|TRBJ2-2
CASSMTGGPYGELFF
TGTGCCAGTAGTATGACGGGGGGGCCGTACGGGGAGCTGTTTTTT
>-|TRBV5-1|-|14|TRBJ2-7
CASSETPGGHEQYF
TGCGCCAGCAGCGAAACCCCGGGGGGCCACGAGCAGTACTTC
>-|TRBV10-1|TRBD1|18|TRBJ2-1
CASSEQTEDRSKYNEQFF
TGCGCCAGCAGTGAGCAGACTGAGGACAGGAGCAAATACAATGAGCAGTTCTTC
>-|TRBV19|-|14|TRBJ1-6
CASSKQQYYSPLHF
TGTGCCAGTAGTAAACAGCAGTATTATTCACCCCTCCACTTT